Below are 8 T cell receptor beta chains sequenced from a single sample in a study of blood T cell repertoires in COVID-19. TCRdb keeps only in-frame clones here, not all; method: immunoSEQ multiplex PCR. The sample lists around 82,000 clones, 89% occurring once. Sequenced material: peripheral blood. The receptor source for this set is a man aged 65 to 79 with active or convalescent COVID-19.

The CDR3 sequence: CASSPDSSYGYTF. CDR3 DNA sequence: TGTGCCAGCAGTCCGGACAGCTCCTATGGCTACACCTTC. The chain carries TRBV2 and TRBJ1-2; D is perhaps TRBD1 (6 bases). Trimming left V 5 bases short and J 4 bases short, with 11 bases between. Germline CDR1 reads SNHLY; CDR2 reads FYNNEI. This CDR3 is built from 13 residues.

In nucleotides, the CDR3 is TGTGCCAGCAGCTTCCAGCGGGGGGCCAAAGAGACCCAGTACTTC. It translates to CASSFQRGAKETQYF. This chain connects TRBV7-6 to TRBJ2-5; 9 bases map to TRBD2. Germline-derived CDR1 and CDR2 are SGHVS and FNYEAQ. This CDR3 is 15 amino acids long. V lost 3 bases to trimming and J lost 3 bases; unmatched junction nucleotides: 5.

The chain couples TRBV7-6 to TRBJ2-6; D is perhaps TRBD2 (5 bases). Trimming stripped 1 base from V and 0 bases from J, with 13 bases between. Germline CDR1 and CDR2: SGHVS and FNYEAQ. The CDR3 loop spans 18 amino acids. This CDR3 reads CASSLVGGAPSGANVLTF. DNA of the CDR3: TGTGCCAGCAGCTTAGTCGGAGGCGCTCCCTCTGGGGCCAACGTCCTGACTTTC.

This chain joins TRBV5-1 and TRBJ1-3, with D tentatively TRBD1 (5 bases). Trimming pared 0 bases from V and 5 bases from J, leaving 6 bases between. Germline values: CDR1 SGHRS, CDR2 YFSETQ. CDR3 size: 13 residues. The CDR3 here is CASSLAGRNTIYF. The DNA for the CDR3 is TGCGCCAGCAGCTTGGCAGGGCGAAACACCATATATTTT. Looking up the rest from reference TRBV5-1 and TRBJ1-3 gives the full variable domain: KAGVTQTPRYLIKTRGQQVTLSCSPISGHRSVSWYQQTPGQGLQFLFEYFSETQRNKGNFPGRFSGRQFSNSRSEMNVSTLELGDSALYLCASSLAGRNTIYFGEGSWLTVV.

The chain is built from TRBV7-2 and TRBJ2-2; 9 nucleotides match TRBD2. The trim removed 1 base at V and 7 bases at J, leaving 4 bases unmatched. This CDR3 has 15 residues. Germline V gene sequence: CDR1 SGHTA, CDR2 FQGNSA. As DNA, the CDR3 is TGTGCCAGCAGCTTAGAAGCTAGCGGGGTCGGGGAGCTGTTTTTT. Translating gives CASSLEASGVGELFF.

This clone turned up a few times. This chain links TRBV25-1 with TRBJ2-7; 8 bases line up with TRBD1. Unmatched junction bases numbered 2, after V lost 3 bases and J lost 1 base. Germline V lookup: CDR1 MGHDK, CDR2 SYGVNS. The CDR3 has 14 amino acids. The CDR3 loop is CASSETGVSYEQYF. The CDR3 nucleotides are TGTGCCAGCAGTGAGACAGGGGTGTCCTACGAGCAGTACTTC.

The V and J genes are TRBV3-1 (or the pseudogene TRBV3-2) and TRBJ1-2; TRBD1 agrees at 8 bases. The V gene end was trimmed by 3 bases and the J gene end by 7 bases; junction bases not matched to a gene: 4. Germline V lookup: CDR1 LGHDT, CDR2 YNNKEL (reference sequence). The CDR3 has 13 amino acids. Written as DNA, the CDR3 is TGTGCCAGCAGCCACGAGACAGGGGTTGGCTACACCTTC. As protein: CASSHETGVGYTF.

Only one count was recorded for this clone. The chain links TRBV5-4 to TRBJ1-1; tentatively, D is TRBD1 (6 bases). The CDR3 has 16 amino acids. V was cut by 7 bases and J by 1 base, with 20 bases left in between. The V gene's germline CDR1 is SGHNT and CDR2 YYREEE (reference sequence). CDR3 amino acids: CASSGTPGGPNTEAFF. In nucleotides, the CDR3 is TGTGCCAGCTCCGGTACGCCGGGGGGCCCGAACACTGAAGCTTTCTTT.